What follows is one T cell receptor beta chain and its context. These data originate in a study of cytotoxic CD8 clonotypes in ibrutinib-treated CLL. Overall study: In all, about eleven patients were relapsed/refractory, roughly 15 were treatment-naive and 17 to 18 were IGHV unmutated. Once treatment had gone on for a median of around eleven months, range 6 to 36, response samples were drawn.

Germline CDR1 is SGHRS and CDR2 is YFSETQ. The CDR3 length is 16 residues. Trimming removed 4 bases from V and 5 bases from J; junction bases left unmatched: 13. The data were produced by immunoSEQ multiplex PCR, yet TCRdb's version contains in-frame clones alone and is incomplete. Counted here are 140,000 or so clones, around 80% occurring once; the ten biggest clones make up roughly 13%. The V and J genes are TRBV5-1 and TRBJ2-3; TRBD2 matches 7 bases. The sample in question was PBMCs, obtained after 12 months of ibrutinib treatment. The source of this sequence is a human donor with chronic lymphocytic leukemia. The CDR3 sequence is CASSPGGGRAQDTQYF. The CDR3 DNA reads TGCGCCAGCAGCCCCGGTGGGGGGAGGGCCCAAGATACGCAGTATTTT.